This passage covers 9 T cell receptor beta chains from one sample sequenced in a study of T-cell reconstitution after alpha-beta-depleted transplantation in children (dated by TCRdb to 2015 to 2016). The library was made by PCR. Instrument used: Illumina HiSeq 2500. TCR libraries were prepared with molecular barcoding, using unique molecular identifiers to normalize TCRbeta repertoire quantification. The public reads were run again by TCRdb, first through fastp at Q25 and then through MiXCR, and only productive beta chains were kept. Rows matching on CDR3 protein sequence are summarized as one entry with the most common DNA and genes. The sample table holds about 830,000 distinct CDR3 sequences, of which 15% to 20% were seen once. Together, the top ten hold just under 5% of the sample. This specimen's treatment or condition label, per the study, means: allogeneic hematopoietic cell transplantation with graft depleted of TCRalphabeta T cells and CD19 B cells.

The starting material was PBMCs, mostly from graft donor cells, obtained 360 days after TCRalphabeta/CD19-depleted stem cell transplant. These receptors came from a male patient aged 10-17 years who had a stem cell transplant for acute lymphoblastic leukemia, so the T cells may come from the graft donor.

This clonotype was counted many times. The V and J genes are TRBV7-6 and TRBJ2-7, with D hard to call. This CDR3 comprises 12 residues. The germline V gene has CDR1 SGHVS and CDR2 FNYEAQ. V lost 2 bases and J lost 3, with 5 bases in between. The CDR3 region has the DNA TGTGCCAGCAGCTTACCGGACTACGAGCAGTACTTC. Protein: CASSLPDYEQYF.

The chain links TRBV5-1 to TRBJ2-7; tentatively, D is TRBD1 (5 bases). Trimming shortened V by 0 bases and J by 5 bases, and 12 bases separated the two germline ends. The CDR3 contains 14 residues. Germline V lookup: CDR1 SGHRS, CDR2 YFSETQ. The CDR3 reads CASSLAQGFHEQYF. CDR3 nucleotide sequence: TGCGCCAGCAGCTTGGCCCAGGGTTTCCACGAGCAGTACTTC.

The V gene is TRBV28, the J gene TRBJ1-2, with D unresolved. The germline V gene encodes CDR1 MDHEN and CDR2 SYDVKM. The CDR3 totals 12 residues. Trimming removed 6 bases at V and 8 bases at J, with 13 bases between. The chain's CDR3 is CASSRPPGGYTF. CDR3 in DNA: TGTGCCAGCAGCCGCCCCCCGGGAGGCTACACCTTC.

V is TRBV5-1 and J is TRBJ2-7, with D unclear. V was cut by 3 bases and J by 3 bases, with 13 bases left in between. CDR1 and CDR2 from the germline V gene are SGHRS and YFSETQ. This CDR3 contains 14 residues. CDR3 in amino acids: CASSSTGHLYEQYF. CDR3 nucleotides: TGCGCCAGCAGCTCGACGGGTCACCTCTACGAGCAGTACTTC.

This clonotype has just a few counts. The rearrangement joins TRBV9 to TRBJ2-2; perhaps TRBD2 as D (6 bases). V was trimmed by 0 bases and J by 0 bases, leaving 15 bases between them. Germline loops: CDR1 SGDLS, CDR2 YYNGEE. The CDR3 extends over 18 amino acids. This chain's CDR3 is CASSVATQRVPNTGELFF. CDR3 in DNA: TGTGCCAGCAGCGTAGCTACCCAGCGGGTCCCGAACACCGGGGAGCTGTTTTTT.

The sample holds a few counts of this clonotype. The chain carries TRBV4-1 and TRBJ2-7, with 10 bases matching TRBD2. Germline values: CDR1 MGHRA, CDR2 YSYEKL. V lost 6 bases to trimming and J lost 3 bases; unmatched junction nucleotides: 5. This CDR3 comprises 14 residues. DNA of the CDR3: TGCGCCAGCAGATCTGTAGCGGGAGGCTACGAGCAGTACTTC. Translating it yields CASRSVAGGYEQYF.

This chain uses TRBV6-1 with TRBJ1-3, with D unclear. This CDR3 contains 14 residues. Germline loops: CDR1 MNHNS, CDR2 SASEGT. The V end lost 7 bases, the J end lost 3 bases, and 13 bases lay between the germline ends. The CDR3: CASKPRADGNTIYF. CDR3 coding DNA: TGTGCCAGCAAACCAAGGGCAGATGGAAACACCATATATTTT.

This clonotype was counted ten times or more. The rearrangement links TRBV10-3 to TRBJ2-1, with a weak D call TRBD2 (6 bases). The CDR3 is made up of 13 amino acids. Germline assignment: CDR1 ENHRY and CDR2 SYGVKD. Trimming shortened V by 8 bases and J by 5 bases, and 13 bases separated the two germline ends. The DNA for the CDR3 is TGTGCCATCGGCGAACTAGCCGACAATGAGCAGTTCTTC. Amino acids: CAIGELADNEQFF.

This clonotype was counted a few times. The V gene is TRBV30, the J gene TRBJ2-7; the D is unclear. The germline V gene encodes CDR1 GTSNPN and CDR2 SVGIG (reference sequence). The CDR3 has 11 residues. Deletions cut 0 bases from V and 5 bases from J, with 5 bases between. The CDR3 reads CAWSVLNEQYF. The DNA of the CDR3 is TGTGCCTGGAGTGTTTTGAACGAGCAGTACTTC.